Shown below are 17 T cell receptor beta chains from a single sample sequenced in a study of blood T cell repertoires in COVID-19. Assay: immunoSEQ multiplex PCR; the TCRdb copy retains only in-frame clones and omits some. The sample consists of approximately 130,000 clones, roughly 79% of them appearing once. Sequencing input: peripheral blood. Receptors originate from a human donor in a cohort sampled during active COVID-19.

This rearrangement joins TRBV30 to TRBJ1-4; D remains ambiguous. The V and J ends lost 3 bases and 3 bases respectively, with 11 bases between them. The CDR3 extends over 14 amino acids. Germline-derived CDR1 and CDR2 are GTSNPN and SVGIG (reference sequence). The CDR3 DNA follows: TGTGCCTGGAGCATCCTCAGTTCTAATGAAAAACTGTTTTTT. As protein: CAWSILSSNEKLFF.

The chain carries TRBV19 and TRBJ2-7; D gene unclear. Germline CDR1 LNHDA, CDR2 SQIVND (reference sequence). The V and J ends lost 8 bases and 2 bases respectively, with 13 bases between them. This CDR3 spans 13 amino acids. The CDR3 reads CASGPAETYEQYF. For the CDR3, the DNA is TGTGCCAGTGGCCCTGCGGAGACCTACGAGCAGTACTTC.

In this sample, this clone turned up a few times. The chain's CDR3 is CASSYPTANYGYTF. For the CDR3, the DNA is TGTGCCAGCAGTTACCCGACAGCCAACTATGGCTACACCTTC. The chain carries TRBV6-6 and TRBJ1-2; D may be TRBD1 (5 bases). CDR1 is MNHNY and CDR2 is SVGAGI in the germline V gene (reference sequence). The V end was cut by 2 bases, the J end by 2 bases, with 9 bases between. The CDR3 contains 14 residues.

This clone came up once. The chain joins TRBV18 to TRBJ2-7; weak D call: TRBD1 (6 bases). The CDR3 has 17 residues. Germline values: CDR1 KGHSH, CDR2 LQKENI. Trimming took off 3 bases at V and 5 bases at J, with 23 bases between the two ends. Written as DNA, the CDR3 is TGTGCCAGCTCACCTCTTGGGGTTTCAGGGGAGCCCCACGAGCAGTACTTC. Encoded protein: CASSPLGVSGEPHEQYF.

The J gene is TRBJ1-2, the V gene TRBV29-1; tentatively, D is TRBD1 (5 bases). CDR1 SQVTM and CDR2 ANQGSEA come from the germline V gene. V lost 6 bases to trimming and J lost 8 bases, with 16 bases between them. There are 12 residues in the CDR3. CDR3 loop: CSVASLRGGYTF. CDR3 nucleotides: TGCAGCGTCGCCTCTCTCCGGGGGGGCTACACCTTC.

Turning to this clone: The germline gene is not matched at one end of the junction; a read error may be the cause. The chain uses TRBV30 and TRBJ1-2; TRBD1 agrees at 9 bases. CDR1 GTSNPN and CDR2 SVGIG come from the germline V gene (reference sequence). The CDR3 contains 12 residues. The CDR3 protein is CAWSPWGQGGYF. The CDR3 coding sequence is TGTGCCTGGAGCCCTTGGGGACAGGGCGGTTACTTC.

This clone was counted once. The V and J genes are TRBV30 and TRBJ2-7; TRBD2 agrees at 11 bases. J was trimmed by 3 bases and V by 8 bases; bases with no gene match: 15. Per germline, CDR1 GTSNPN and CDR2 SVGIG (reference sequence). This CDR3 contains 16 residues. CDR3 nucleotides: TGTGCCCGTCCCCCGGGACTAGCGGACACCGTCTACGAGCAGTACTTC. Translated, it gives CARPPGLADTVYEQYF. Together with reference TRBV30 and TRBJ2-7, the CDR3 gives the full variable domain: SQTIHQWPATLVQPVGSPLSLECTVEGTSNPNLYWYRQAAGRGLQLLFYSVGIGQISSEVPQNLSASRPQDRQFILSSKKLLLSDSGFYLCARPPGLADTVYEQYFGPGTRLTVT.

The J gene is TRBJ1-1, the V gene TRBV3-1 (or the pseudogene TRBV3-2), with D unclear. The germline CDR1 and CDR2 sequences are LGHDT and YNNKEL (reference sequence). This CDR3 has 15 residues. The V end lost 6 bases, the J end lost 1 base, and 15 bases lay between the germline ends. CDR3 residues: CASRTVGSGNTEAFF. DNA of the CDR3: TGTGCCAGCAGAACCGTGGGGAGCGGGAACACTGAAGCTTTCTTT.

This clone has a handful of counts. The CDR3 loop reads CASSRRLNTEAFF. The CDR3, as DNA: TGCGCCAGCAGCCGGAGGTTGAACACTGAAGCTTTCTTT. The chain employs TRBV4-1 and TRBJ1-1; D is unclear. V dropped 4 bases and J dropped 0 bases, with 6 bases sitting between them. Germline lookup yields CDR1 MGHRA and CDR2 YSYEKL. The CDR3 consists of 13 residues.

This clone was observed a single time. The chain employs TRBV13 and TRBJ2-7; 10 bases agree with TRBD1. From germline, CDR1 is PRHDT and CDR2 FYEKMQ (reference sequence). V shed 5 bases and J 5 bases; nucleotides not matched to a gene: 9. The CDR3 runs 15 residues. CDR3 residues: CASSQTGTGVHEQYF. Here the CDR3 DNA reads TGTGCCAGCAGCCAAACCGGGACAGGGGTCCACGAGCAGTACTTC.

The rearrangement uses TRBV3-1 (or the pseudogene TRBV3-2) and TRBJ1-1; 10 nucleotides agree with TRBD1. The V gene end was trimmed by 4 bases and the J gene end by 1 base; junction bases not matched to a gene: 6. Looked up from germline, CDR1 is LGHDT and CDR2 is YNNKEL (reference sequence). This CDR3 contains 16 residues. This CDR3 reads CASSPRTGGPNTEAFF. The CDR3 DNA reads as TGTGCCAGCAGCCCTAGGACAGGGGGTCCGAACACTGAAGCTTTCTTT.

The V and J genes are TRBV2 and TRBJ1-2; 7 nucleotides match TRBD1. After removal of 6 bases from V and 5 bases from J, the junction contained 9 bases not matched to a gene. Germline lookup yields CDR1 SNHLY and CDR2 FYNNEI. This CDR3 has 14 residues. The CDR3 DNA reads as TGTGCCAGCAGAATCGACAGGGAGACTTATGGCTACACCTTC. It codes for CASRIDRETYGYTF.

V gene TRBV4-1 combines with J gene TRBJ1-1; 8 bases fit TRBD1. CDR1 MGHRA and CDR2 YSYEKL come from the germline V gene. This CDR3 has 16 residues. V gave up 0 bases and J gave up 4 bases; unmatched junction bases: 7. The CDR3 sequence is CASSQEATGGFTEAFF. CDR3 in DNA: TGCGCCAGCAGCCAAGAGGCCACAGGGGGGTTCACTGAAGCTTTCTTT.

The rearrangement links TRBV7-8 to TRBJ1-5, with D tentatively TRBD1 (6 bases). V lost 0 bases and J 9 bases, leaving 12 bases between the germline ends. This CDR3 is built from 14 residues. The V gene's germline CDR1 is SGHVS and CDR2 FQNEAQ. CDR3 region: CASSLAQGQGPQHF. CDR3 nucleotides: TGTGCCAGCAGCTTAGCACAGGGCCAGGGGCCCCAGCATTTT.

The chain uses TRBV5-4 and TRBJ2-1; D uncertain. The CDR3 runs to 12 residues. With 1 base removed from V and 7 bases from J, the gap between germline ends came to 6 bases. The V gene's germline CDR1 is SGHNT and CDR2 YYREEE (reference sequence). CDR3 sequence: CASSLLGNEQFF. The DNA of the CDR3 is TGTGCCAGCAGCTTGCTCGGGAATGAGCAGTTCTTC.

The V call is TRBV18, the J call TRBJ2-7; tentative D call: TRBD1 (5 bases). Per germline, CDR1 KGHSH and CDR2 LQKENI. There are 12 residues in the CDR3. Trimming stripped 5 bases from V and 3 bases from J, with 8 bases between. CDR3 in DNA: TGTGCCAGCTCAGTGACAGACTACGAGCAGTACTTC. Protein sequence: CASSVTDYEQYF.

The J gene is TRBJ1-6, the V gene TRBV10-3; weak D call: TRBD1 (5 bases). CDR3 length: 15 amino acids. The germline V gene has CDR1 ENHRY and CDR2 SYGVKD. The V gene lost 2 bases and the J gene lost 13 bases, with 18 bases spanning the gap. The CDR3 protein is CAISETGPGIRPLHF. CDR3 nucleotide sequence: TGTGCCATCAGTGAGACAGGTCCAGGGATTCGTCCCCTCCACTTT.